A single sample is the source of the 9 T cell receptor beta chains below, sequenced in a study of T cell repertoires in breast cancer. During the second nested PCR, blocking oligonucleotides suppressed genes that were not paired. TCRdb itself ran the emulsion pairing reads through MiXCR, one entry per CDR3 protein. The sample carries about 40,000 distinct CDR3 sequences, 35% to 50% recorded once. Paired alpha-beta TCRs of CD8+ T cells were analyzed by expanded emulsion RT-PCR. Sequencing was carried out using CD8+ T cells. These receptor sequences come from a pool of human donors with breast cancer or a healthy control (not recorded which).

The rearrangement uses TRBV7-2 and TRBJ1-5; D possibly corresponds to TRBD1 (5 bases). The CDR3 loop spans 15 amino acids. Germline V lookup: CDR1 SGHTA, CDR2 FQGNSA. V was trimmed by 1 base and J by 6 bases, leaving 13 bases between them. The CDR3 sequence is CASSLVTGSGQPQHF. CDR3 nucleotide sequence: TGTGCCAGCAGCTTAGTAACAGGTTCCGGTCAGCCCCAGCATTTT.

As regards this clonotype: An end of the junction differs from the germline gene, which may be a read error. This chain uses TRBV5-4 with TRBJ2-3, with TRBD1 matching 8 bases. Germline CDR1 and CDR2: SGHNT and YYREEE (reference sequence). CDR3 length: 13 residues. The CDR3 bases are TGTGCCAGCAGGTACAGGGGGACAGATGCGCAGTATTTT. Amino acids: CASRYRGTDAQYF.

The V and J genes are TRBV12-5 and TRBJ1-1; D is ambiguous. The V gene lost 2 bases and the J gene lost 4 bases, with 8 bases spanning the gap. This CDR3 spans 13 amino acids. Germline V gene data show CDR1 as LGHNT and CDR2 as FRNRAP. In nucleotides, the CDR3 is TGTGCTAGTGGTTTGAGGCCTAGCACTGAAGCTTTCTTT. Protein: CASGLRPSTEAFF.

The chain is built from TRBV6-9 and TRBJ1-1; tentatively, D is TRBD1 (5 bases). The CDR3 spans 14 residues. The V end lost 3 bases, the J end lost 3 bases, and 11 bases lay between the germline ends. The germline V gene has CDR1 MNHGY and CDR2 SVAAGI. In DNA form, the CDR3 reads TGTGCCAGCAGTTACTTTGGGGGGGACACTGAAGCTTTCTTT. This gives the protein CASSYFGGDTEAFF.

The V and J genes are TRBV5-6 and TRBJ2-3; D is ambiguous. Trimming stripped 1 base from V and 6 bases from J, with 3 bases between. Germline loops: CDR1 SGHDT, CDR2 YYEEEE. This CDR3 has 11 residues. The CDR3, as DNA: TGTGCCAGCAGCTTGTCGGATACGCAGTATTTT. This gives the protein CASSLSDTQYF. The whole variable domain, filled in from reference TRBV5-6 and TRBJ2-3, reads DAGVTQSPTHLIKTRGQQVTLRCSPKSGHDTVSWYQQALGQGPQFIFQYYEEEERQRGNFPDRFSGHQFPNYSSELNVNALLLGDSALYLCASSLSDTQYFGPGTRLTVL.

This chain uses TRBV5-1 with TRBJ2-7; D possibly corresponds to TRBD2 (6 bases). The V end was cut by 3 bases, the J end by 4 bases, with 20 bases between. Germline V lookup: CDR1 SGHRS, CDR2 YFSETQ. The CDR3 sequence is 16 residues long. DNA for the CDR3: TGCGCCAGCAGCTCGCCGACGGGACTGGTTGGGTACGAGCAGTACTTC. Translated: CASSSPTGLVGYEQYF.

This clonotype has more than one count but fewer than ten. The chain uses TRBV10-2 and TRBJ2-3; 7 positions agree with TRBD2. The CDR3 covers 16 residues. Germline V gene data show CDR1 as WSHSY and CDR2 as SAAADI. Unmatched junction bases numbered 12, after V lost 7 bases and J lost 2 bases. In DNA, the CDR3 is TGCGCCAGCACTTCAGGTGTGGGAGGGATCACAGATACGCAGTATTTT. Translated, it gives CASTSGVGGITDTQYF.

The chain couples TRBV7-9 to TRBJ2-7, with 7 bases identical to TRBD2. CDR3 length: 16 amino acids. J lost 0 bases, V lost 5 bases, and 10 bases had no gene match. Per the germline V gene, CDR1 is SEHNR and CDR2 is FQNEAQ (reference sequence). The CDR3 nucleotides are TGTGCCAGCAGCCGGGCGGGACTAAAGAGCTCCTACGAGCAGTACTTC. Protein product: CASSRAGLKSSYEQYF.

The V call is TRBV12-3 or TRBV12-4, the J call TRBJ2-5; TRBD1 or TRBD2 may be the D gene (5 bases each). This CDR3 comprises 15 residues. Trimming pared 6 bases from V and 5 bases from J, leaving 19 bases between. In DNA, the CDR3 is TGTGCCAGCAGCCGCAGGGATGGGGAGAGGGAGACCCAGTACTTC. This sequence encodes CASSRRDGERETQYF.